A single T cell receptor (beta chain) is shown here with its context. TCRdb analysed the 5' RACE reads with MiXCR anew, one entry per CDR3 protein. The top ten clones hold about 4.5% of a sample with almost 8,500 distinct CDR3 sequences, roughly 65% of them seen once. The CDR3 is 16 amino acids. V lost 2 bases to trimming and J lost 4 bases, with 17 bases between them. Germline CDR1 and CDR2: MDHEN and SYDVKM. The sequencing sample was made of tumor-infiltrating naive CD4+ T cells sorted from the breast tumor. Sample subset: naive CD4+ T cells, CD4+CD45RA+CD25-. The V and J genes are TRBV28 and TRBJ1-2; TRBD1 might be the D (6 bases). This receptor was obtained from a female donor with breast cancer. The CDR3 DNA is TGTGCCAGCAGTTTACCTCCGACAGGCCAACCCTATGGCTACACCTTC. It translates to CASSLPPTGQPYGYTF.